The 18 T cell receptor beta chains below all came from one sample that was sequenced in a study of T cells after yellow fever vaccination. TCRdb reanalysed the 5' RACE reads using MiXCR and keeps one entry per CDR3 protein. The sample holds 110,000 to 150,000 distinct CDR3 sequences; about 6.9% are singletons and the top ten take more than 0.6%. The sample was CD4+ T cells sorted from PBMCs, taken 10 days after the yellow fever booster vaccination. These receptor sequences come from a man aged 25-45 years who received the YFV17D yellow fever vaccine.

This clonotype occurred many times. V usage is TRBV7-2 and J usage is TRBJ2-5; TRBD1 might be the D (6 bases). The CDR3 has 15 amino acids. CDR1 is SGHTA and CDR2 is FQGNSA in the germline V gene. Trimming removed 5 bases from V and 1 base from J, with 14 bases in between. The CDR3 reads CASSRQGTLQETQYF. The CDR3, as DNA: TGTGCCAGCAGCCGGCAGGGGACCCTCCAAGAGACCCAGTACTTC.

This clonotype appeared many times. CDR3 bases: TGTGCCAGCAGTTACTCGATGGGTAGCTCCTACGAGCAGTACTTC. This codes for CASSYSMGSSYEQYF. This rearrangement joins TRBV6-5 to TRBJ2-7; D gene uncertain. Trimming pared 0 bases from V and 0 bases from J, leaving 9 bases between. Germline CDR1 reads MNHEY; CDR2 reads SVGAGI. This CDR3 comprises 15 residues.

At least ten counts were recorded for this clonotype. V usage is TRBV11-2 and J usage is TRBJ2-1, with unresolved D. With 1 base removed from V and 2 bases from J, the gap between germline ends came to 9 bases. The length of the CDR3 is 15 residues. Germline CDR1 SGHAT, CDR2 FQNNGV. Here the CDR3 reads CASSLAHGTYNEQFF. The CDR3 coding sequence is TGTGCCAGCAGCTTAGCGCACGGAACCTACAATGAGCAGTTCTTC.

In its sample, this clonotype was seen many times. The gene calls are TRBV20-1 and TRBJ2-7; TRBD2 might be the D (6 bases). V was shortened by 1 base and J by 5 bases, with 18 bases between the two germline ends. The CDR3 has 15 residues. Germline CDR1 and CDR2: DFQATT and SNEGSKA (reference sequence). The CDR3 DNA is TGCAGTGCTAGAGTCGTTAGTGGGAGGAGCGACGAGCAGTACTTC. This translates into CSARVVSGRSDEQYF.

This clonotype was seen a few times. The chain carries TRBV7-2 and TRBJ2-7; 7 bases align to TRBD2. Germline values: CDR1 SGHTA, CDR2 FQGNSA. The CDR3 runs 14 residues. V trimming: 1 base; J trimming: 4 bases; junction bases outside the gene matches: 4. In DNA form, the CDR3 reads TGTGCCAGCAGCTTAGGGGGACTACCGTACGAGCAGTACTTC. Translating it yields CASSLGGLPYEQYF.

This clonotype was seen ten or more times. This chain joins TRBV20-1 and TRBJ2-1; D is uncertain. CDR3 size: 15 residues. Germline V gives CDR1 DFQATT, CDR2 SNEGSKA (reference sequence). V was cut by 3 bases and J by 2 bases, with 14 bases left in between. The DNA for the CDR3 is TGCAGTGCTAGCACGGGCGCCCAAGCCTACAATGAGCAGTTCTTC. Protein: CSASTGAQAYNEQFF.

This clonotype turned up a few times. The rearrangement joins TRBV5-1 to TRBJ2-7; 13 bases agree with TRBD2. Unmatched junction bases numbered 6, after V lost 4 bases and J lost 5 bases. The CDR3 length is 15 residues. Germline-derived CDR1 and CDR2 are SGHRS and YFSETQ. As DNA, the CDR3 is TGCGCCAGCAGCCCACTAGCGGGAGGGCCCCACGAGCAGTACTTC. The encoded protein is CASSPLAGGPHEQYF.

This clonotype was counted ten times or more. The V gene is TRBV20-1, the J gene TRBJ2-3; TRBD2 is a possible D gene (5 bases). The CDR3 spans 12 residues. Germline V gives CDR1 DFQATT, CDR2 SNEGSKA (reference sequence). The ends were cut back, 5 bases at V and 2 bases at J, with 8 bases in the middle. The CDR3 loop is CSAGRDTDTQYF. The DNA for the CDR3 is TGCAGTGCTGGTCGGGACACAGATACGCAGTATTTT.

The sample holds many counts of this clonotype. V gene TRBV9 combines with J gene TRBJ2-3; D remains unclear. From germline, CDR1 is SGDLS and CDR2 YYNGEE. There are 13 residues in the CDR3. The V and J ends lost 4 bases and 5 bases respectively, with 11 bases between them. CDR3 sequence reads: CASSPRPVDTQYF. The CDR3 DNA sequence: TGTGCCAGCAGCCCTCGCCCGGTAGATACGCAGTATTTT.

This clonotype was detected many times. The chain joins TRBV10-3 to TRBJ2-1, with 8 nucleotides matching TRBD1. V trimming: 7 bases; J trimming: 6 bases; junction bases outside the gene matches: 11. The length of the CDR3 is 15 residues. The V gene's germline CDR1 is ENHRY and CDR2 SYGVKD. Here the CDR3 DNA reads TGTGCCATCAAAGGTGGACAGGGAGGTTTCAATGAGCAGTTCTTC. Protein product: CAIKGGQGGFNEQFF.

V is TRBV20-1 and J is TRBJ1-1; TRBD1 is a possible D gene (5 bases). From germline, CDR1 is DFQATT and CDR2 SNEGSKA (reference sequence). The CDR3 runs 13 residues. V lost 0 bases, J lost 5 bases, and 10 bases lay in between. CDR3 loop: CSAREGVRTEAFF. DNA of the CDR3: TGCAGTGCTAGAGAAGGGGTGCGAACTGAAGCTTTCTTT.

This clonotype appeared many times. This chain joins TRBV7-2 and TRBJ2-5, with a weak D call TRBD1 (5 bases). Germline CDR1 SGHTA, CDR2 FQGNSA. The CDR3 spans 13 residues. V lost 5 bases and J lost 5, with 12 bases in between. The CDR3 is CASSPTSGETQYF. DNA of the CDR3: TGTGCCAGCAGCCCCACTTCAGGGGAGACCCAGTACTTC. Variable domain in full (rest from reference TRBV7-2 and TRBJ2-5): GAGVSQSPSNKVTEKGKDVELRCDPISGHTALYWYRQSLGQGLEFLIYFQGNSAPDKSGLPSDRFSAERTGGSVSTLTIQRTQQEDSAVYLCASSPTSGETQYFGPGTRLLVL.

There are many counts of this clonotype. The chain employs TRBV20-1 and TRBJ2-5; the D gene is possibly TRBD2 (6 bases). The CDR3 has 15 residues. Germline CDR1 is DFQATT and CDR2 is SNEGSKA (reference sequence). The ends were cut back, 4 bases at V and 2 bases at J, with 17 bases in the middle. The CDR3, as DNA: TGCAGTGCTACCCAGCCTGGAGGGGTTCAAGAGACCCAGTACTTC. It encodes CSATQPGGVQETQYF.

This clonotype was observed many times. The chain joins TRBV6-5 to TRBJ2-7; 8 nucleotides match TRBD2. The CDR3 is 13 residues long. V lost 2 bases, J lost 7 bases, and 4 bases stayed unmatched. CDR1 is MNHEY, CDR2 SVGAGI, per germline. This CDR3 is CASSYRGGGEQYF. The DNA of the CDR3 is TGTGCCAGCAGTTACCGGGGGGGTGGGGAGCAGTACTTC.

This chain links TRBV4-2 with TRBJ2-5; D may be TRBD1 or TRBD2 (5 bases each). CDR1 LGHNA and CDR2 YNFKEQ come from the germline V gene. V was shortened by 1 base and J by 4 bases, with 16 bases between the two germline ends. This CDR3 is 16 amino acids long. CDR3 nucleotides: TGTGCCAGCAGCCAAGGAGGGGCTAGTGGGCGAGAGACCCAGTACTTC. Translating gives CASSQGGASGRETQYF.

There are many counts of this clonotype. The gene calls are TRBV21-1 and TRBJ1-4; TRBD1, the D gene given by the table, was not confirmed from the DNA. TRBV21-1 represents a pseudogene. The CDR3 covers 14 residues. The CDR3 sequence is CASSPWLGVEKLFF. The CDR3 DNA reads as TGTGCCAGCAGCCCGTGGTTGGGGGTTGAAAAACTGTTTTTT.

This clonotype was observed at least ten times. This chain links TRBV6-5 with TRBJ1-2; 11 nucleotides line up with TRBD1. The germline V gene has CDR1 MNHEY and CDR2 SVGAGI. The CDR3 contains 13 residues. J gave up 9 bases and V 4 bases, and 4 bases lay outside the gene matches. CDR3 in DNA: TGTGCCAGCAGTTCCGGGACAGGGGGTCGCTACACCTTC. Residues: CASSSGTGGRYTF.

At least ten counts were recorded for this clonotype. J is TRBJ1-2 and V is TRBV6-2 or TRBV6-3; D gene uncertain. In germline, CDR1 is MNHEY, CDR2 SVGEGT. Between the trimmed V and J ends, which lost 7 bases and 6 bases, there was a span of 12 bases. This CDR3 comprises 12 residues. CDR3 sequence (DNA): TGTGCCAGCAACAACTTCGGGGATGGCTACACCTTC. This sequence encodes CASNNFGDGYTF.